These 8 T cell receptor beta chains share one sample of origin, sequenced in a study of pediatric ulcerative colitis. One to two pinch biopsies were taken from the rectum during colonoscopy. Measured with immunoSEQ multiplex PCR; TCRdb has only the in-frame clones, and not every one. Of tens of thousands of clones in the sample, approximately 71% were seen once. Sequencing was performed on gut tissue. These receptors were collected from a boy aged 5-17 years with severe ulcerative colitis.

This clone was seen just once. The sample has other DNA sequences that encode this CDR3 too. This rearrangement joins TRBV6-5 to TRBJ2-3; 7 bases line up with TRBD2. The V gene's germline CDR1 is MNHEY and CDR2 SVGAGI. The length of the CDR3 is 16 residues. V shed 0 bases, J shed 3 bases, and the junction held 6 bases outside the gene matches. For the CDR3, the DNA is TGTGCCAGCAGTTACTCGACCAGCGGGAAAACAGATACGCAGTATTTT. Translating gives CASSYSTSGKTDTQYF.

CDR3 DNA sequence: TGTGCCAGCAGCTTAGCCCCCGGGACAGGCCGATACGAGCAGTACTTC. Amino acids: CASSLAPGTGRYEQYF. This sequence joins TRBV7-2 and TRBJ2-7, with 8 bases aligning to TRBD1. After removal of 0 bases from V and 4 bases from J, the junction contained 8 bases not matched to a gene. The CDR3 covers 16 residues. CDR1 SGHTA and CDR2 FQGNSA come from the germline V gene.

The rearrangement uses TRBV6-5 and TRBJ1-1; possible D gene TRBD1, 6 bases. V lost 4 bases and J 3 bases, leaving 15 bases between the germline ends. CDR1 MNHEY and CDR2 SVGAGI come from the germline V gene. This CDR3 has 15 amino acids. CDR3 nucleotide sequence: TGTGCCAGCAGTTCCGGGGGGGCGGGAGACACTGAAGCTTTCTTT. Protein product: CASSSGGAGDTEAFF.

The J gene is TRBJ2-1, the V gene TRBV6-5; 10 bases are shared with TRBD2. V was pared by 6 bases and J by 5 bases, with 7 bases of the junction left unmatched. This CDR3 has 15 amino acids. The germline V gene has CDR1 MNHEY and CDR2 SVGAGI. The CDR3 region is CASSSRAGGHNEQFF. CDR3 DNA sequence: TGTGCCAGCAGCTCTCGAGCGGGGGGGCACAATGAGCAGTTCTTC.

DNA of the CDR3: TGCGCCAGCAGCTTTGGGCGGGAGGGATCCGAGCAGTACTTC. The encoded protein is CASSFGREGSEQYF. The J gene is TRBJ2-7, the V gene TRBV5-1, with 9 bases that match TRBD2. Germline V gene sequence: CDR1 SGHRS, CDR2 YFSETQ. After removal of 2 bases from V and 6 bases from J, the junction contained 6 bases not matched to a gene. The CDR3 loop spans 14 amino acids.

This clone was counted a few times. In DNA, the CDR3 is TGTGCCAGCAGCTTGGGGGGGCGGAACACTGAAGCTTTCTTT. Its translation: CASSLGGRNTEAFF. The rearrangement uses TRBV5-6 and TRBJ1-1; D might be TRBD1 (6 bases). V was pared by 0 bases and J by 1 base, with 7 bases between. Germline V CDR1 and CDR2: SGHDT, YYEEEE. CDR3 size: 14 residues.

This chain connects TRBV30 to TRBJ2-3, with 8 bases matching TRBD2. This CDR3 is built from 16 residues. The germline V gene has CDR1 GTSNPN and CDR2 SVGIG (reference sequence). Germline trimming cut 4 bases from V and 6 bases from J; bases unmatched to any gene: 15. The CDR3 here is CAWTKRTSGGGDTQYF. The CDR3 DNA follows: TGTGCCTGGACCAAACGAACTAGCGGAGGAGGGGATACGCAGTATTTT.

V is TRBV4-1 and J is TRBJ1-2; tentative D call: TRBD1 (5 bases). The CDR3 has 16 amino acids. Germline CDR1 and CDR2: MGHRA and YSYEKL. The V gene lost 0 bases and the J gene lost 2 bases, with 13 bases spanning the gap. CDR3 in DNA: TGCGCCAGCAGCCAAGAGGCCGGGGGTAAGAACTATGGCTACACCTTC. Protein: CASSQEAGGKNYGYTF.